This TCR beta chain was found in a study of T-cell memory formation after mild COVID-19. As for the study in general: Clusters were largely donor specific. Study-level points and caveats: CD4/CD8 balance characterized clones contracting day 15 to 85, and CD4+ skew characterized later expanders. Contracting clones localized mainly to CM and EM when CD4+ and mainly to EMRA when CD8+. Pre-infection memory already had some responding clones, implying cross-reactive memory joined.

This clonotype appeared a few times. The antigen is unknown. The CDR3 length is 16 residues. V was pared by 1 base and J by 4 bases, with 7 bases of the junction left unmatched. CDR1 is SGHRS, CDR2 YFSETQ, per germline. A single record per CDR3 protein comes from TCRdb applying MiXCR to the 5' RACE reads. Here the sample spans roughly 70,000 distinct CDR3 sequences, 16% being singletons. The TCR was taken from an adult woman who had mild COVID-19 (a few samples of this study predate the infection). Cell type and time point are not known. V is TRBV5-1 and J is TRBJ2-3, with 9 bases lining up with TRBD1. The sequencing sample was made of PBMCs or a T cell subset sorted from them (not recorded which). The CDR3 spells CASSLTQGARSDTQYF. DNA for the CDR3: TGCGCCAGCAGCTTGACACAGGGGGCGCGGTCAGATACGCAGTATTTT.